This T cell receptor beta chain was retrieved from a study of T cell responses to AZD1222 COVID-19 vaccine. Study-wide results and limits: Targeting of unmutated variant regions was reportedly seen in nearly half of spike-specific TCRs. Baseline seropositives among AZD1222 recipients totaled only 6 or 7.

The CDR3 has 15 residues. The V segment lost 3 bases and the J segment 3 bases; nucleotides outside the gene matches: 6. Per germline, CDR1 SQVTM and CDR2 ANQGSEA. The assay was immunoSEQ multiplex PCR, and TCRdb's table has in-frame clones only and misses some. The table shows 95,000 to 100,000 clones, with more than 70% occurring only once. For this clone: Antigen specificity is unknown.

The sequenced sample was peripheral blood, obtained on day 0 of AZD1222 vaccination. This rearrangement joins TRBV29-1 to TRBJ1-5, with 9 bases aligning to TRBD1. The sequence derives from an adult in good health. CDR3 nucleotides: TGCAGCGTTGAGGTAGGGACAGGGCTCAATCAGCCCCAGCATTTT. Its protein product is CSVEVGTGLNQPQHF. Complete variable domain (other parts from reference TRBV29-1 and TRBJ1-5): SAVISQKPSRDICQRGTSLTIQCQVDSQVTMMFWYRQQPGQSLTLIATANQGSEATYESGFVIDKFPISRPNLTFSTLTVSNMSPEDSSIYLCSVEVGTGLNQPQHFGDGTRLSIL.